The 27 T cell receptor beta chains listed next were all sequenced from one sample in a study of spatial heterogeneity in lung cancer. TCRdb ran MiXCR on the 5' RACE reads and lists one entry per CDR3 protein. Of approximately 940 distinct CDR3 sequences in the sample, roughly 27% are singletons; the top ten hold about a sixth. The time point: sample taken at primary tumor resection. Whole RNA obtained from tumor, nontumor lung or frozen PBMC underwent sequencing without sorting. Specimen: PBMCs, collected at surgery. These receptor sequences come from a female donor with early-stage non-small cell lung cancer.

As regards this clonotype: A library made for alpha chains picked up this beta chain off target, so its size means little. This rearrangement joins TRBV7-6 to TRBJ1-1; D gene unclear. V lost 3 bases to trimming and J lost 2 bases, with 10 bases between them. The CDR3 covers 14 residues. Germline values: CDR1 SGHVS, CDR2 FNYEAQ. CDR3 sequence: CASSLSPGNTEAFF. DNA for the CDR3: TGTGCCAGCAGCTTGAGCCCAGGAAACACTGAAGCTTTCTTT.

In its sample, this clonotype ranks as large. This beta chain turned up in a library designed for alpha chains; as an off-target read, its abundance says little. The chain carries TRBV7-3 and TRBJ2-1; the D is unclear. Germline V lookup: CDR1 SGHTA, CDR2 FQGTGA. V lost 1 base and J lost 5, with 6 bases in between. This CDR3 region has 13 residues. The DNA of the CDR3 is TGTGCCAGCAGCTTAAGTTTGAACAATGAGCAGTTCTTC. Translation gives CASSLSLNNEQFF. Together with reference TRBV7-3 and TRBJ2-1, the CDR3 gives the full variable domain: GAGVSQTPSNKVTEKGKYVELRCDPISGHTALYWYRQSLGQGPEFLIYFQGTGAADDSGLPNDRFFAVRPEGSVSTLKIQRTERGDSAVYLCASSLSLNNEQFFGPGTRLTVL.

This clonotype has only a few counts. In a library made to pick up alpha chains, this beta chain is a stray read with a size that means little. This rearrangement joins TRBV2 to TRBJ2-5, with D perhaps TRBD1 (5 bases). Trimming removed 2 bases at V and 5 bases at J, with 12 bases between. CDR3 length: 14 residues. Looked up from germline, CDR1 is SNHLY and CDR2 is FYNNEI. For the CDR3, the DNA is TGTGCCAGCAGTGAAACGCAGGGTCGGGAGACCCAGTACTTC. It is translated as CASSETQGRETQYF.

A remark on this clonotype: This beta chain appears as a stray read in a library generated for alpha chains; its size is not informative. V is TRBV20-1 and J is TRBJ2-1; TRBD1 is a possible D gene (5 bases). CDR3 length: 16 residues. V was pared by 0 bases and J by 13 bases, with 25 bases between. Germline CDR1 is DFQATT and CDR2 is SNEGSKA (reference sequence). In DNA form, the CDR3 reads TGCAGTGCTAGAGATGGGGCTCACCCTAGGATAACAGATCAGTTCTTC. Its protein is CSARDGAHPRITDQFF.

As to this clonotype: This beta chain lies outside the target of a library built for alpha chains; its clone size means little. Written as DNA, the CDR3 is TGCAGCGTTGAAGCAGGGTCCTACGAGCAGTACTTC. Protein: CSVEAGSYEQYF. J is TRBJ2-7 and V is TRBV29-1; maybe TRBD1 (5 bases). V lost 1 base and J 1 base, leaving 5 bases between the germline ends. This CDR3 has 12 residues. Looked up from germline, CDR1 is SQVTM and CDR2 is ANQGSEA.

Note on this clonotype: Since it is a stray read in a library aimed at alpha chains, this beta chain has a size that is not meaningful. The chain employs TRBV6-1 and TRBJ2-7; maybe TRBD2 (6 bases). The germline V gene has CDR1 MNHNS and CDR2 SASEGT. CDR3 length: 13 residues. V lost 5 bases and J 3 bases, leaving 11 bases between the germline ends. The DNA of the CDR3 is TGTGCCAGCAGTCGGGAGAGGCGCTACGAGCAGTACTTC. Its translation is CASSRERRYEQYF.

This clonotype showed up just a few times. This beta chain appears as a stray read in a library generated for alpha chains; its size is not informative. The chain combines TRBV29-1 with TRBJ2-1; 7 bases are shared with TRBD2. With 6 bases clipped from V and 8 bases from J, the junction kept 13 bases outside the gene matches. Germline CDR1 reads SQVTM; CDR2 reads ANQGSEA. CDR3 length: 14 residues. CDR3 nucleotide sequence: TGCAGCGTCCGCGGGCTAGCGGCCTTGGATGAGCAGTTCTTC. This encodes CSVRGLAALDEQFF.

A remark on this clonotype: Found in a library prepared for alpha chains, this beta chain is an off-target read, and its abundance has little meaning. The chain recombines TRBV27 with TRBJ2-7, with 7 bases identical to TRBD2. Germline V gene data show CDR1 as MNHEY and CDR2 as SMNVEV (reference sequence). V was clipped by 8 bases and J by 6 bases; unmatched bases: 4. CDR3 length: 11 amino acids. CDR3 region: CASGGTIEQYF. CDR3 coding DNA: TGTGCCAGCGGGGGGACTATCGAGCAGTACTTC.

As concerns this clonotype: With the library built for alpha chains, this beta chain is off target and its frequency is not meaningful. This chain uses TRBV24-1 with TRBJ2-7; D unresolved. Germline CDR1 KGHDR, CDR2 SFDVKD. V was cut by 0 bases and J by 7 bases, with 6 bases left in between. CDR3 length: 12 amino acids. CDR3 in DNA: TGTGCCACCAGTGATTTGGGAAGAGAGCAGTACTTC. Encoded protein: CATSDLGREQYF.

This clonotype counts as large (0.1 to 1%). Since the library was made to target alpha chains, this beta chain is a stray read and its abundance is not meaningful. The chain couples TRBV15 to TRBJ2-1, with a tentative D call TRBD2 (6 bases). Germline loops: CDR1 LNHNV, CDR2 YYDKDF (reference sequence). CDR3 length: 13 amino acids. The V gene lost 1 base and the J gene lost 14 bases, with 15 bases spanning the gap. CDR3 sequence: CATSRGEAARKFF. The CDR3 region has the DNA TGTGCCACCAGCAGAGGGGAGGCAGCCAGGAAGTTCTTC.

By sample share, this clonotype is large. As an off-target read in a library built for alpha chains, this beta chain has a frequency of little significance. V gene TRBV7-2 combines with J gene TRBJ2-7, with 9 positions matching TRBD2. The germline V gene has CDR1 SGHTA and CDR2 FQGNSA. This CDR3 comprises 15 residues. V gave up 5 bases and J gave up 3 bases; unmatched junction bases: 8. CDR3 bases: TGTGCCAGCAGCCCTCCCTCAGCGGGAGGCTACGAGCAGTACTTC. It yields the protein CASSPPSAGGYEQYF.

Of note for this clonotype: This beta chain is an off-target read within a library intended for alpha chains, so its frequency means little. V gene TRBV12-3 or TRBV12-4 combines with J gene TRBJ2-1, with D possibly TRBD1 on 6 matching bases. The CDR3 is 16 amino acids. V gave up 5 bases and J gave up 4 bases, with 18 bases separating them. CDR3 DNA sequence: TGTGCCAGCAGTCGTCTCACCGGGACACCTTACAATGAGCAGTTCTTC. Its protein is CASSRLTGTPYNEQFF.

With regard to this clonotype: A library made for alpha chains picked up this beta chain off target, so its size means little. The chain is built from TRBV6-9 and TRBJ2-5; D is perhaps TRBD2 (5 bases). Trimming took off 2 bases at V and 1 base at J, with 5 bases between the two ends. This CDR3 spans 13 amino acids. Germline V gene data show CDR1 as MNHGY and CDR2 as SVAAGI. CDR3 sequence: CASSYTSQETQYF. CDR3 DNA: TGTGCCAGCAGTTATACTAGCCAAGAGACCCAGTACTTC.

This clonotype occurred a few times. A library prepared for alpha chains yielded this beta chain as an off-target read; its size is of little meaning. The DNA of the CDR3 is TGTGCCAGCAGCAGACAGACAGGGTCTGGGGAGCAGTACTTC. This codes for CASSRQTGSGEQYF. The J gene is TRBJ2-7, the V gene TRBV5-4; 7 bases fit TRBD1. The junction had 11 bases not matched to a gene; V was cut back by 4 bases and J by 7 bases. The CDR3 is made up of 14 amino acids. Germline CDR1 reads SGHNT; CDR2 reads YYREEE (reference sequence).

With respect to this clonotype: As an off-target read in a library built for alpha chains, this beta chain has a frequency of little significance. The gene calls are TRBV12-5 and TRBJ2-7, with D uncertain. The CDR3 length is 12 residues. V dropped 6 bases and J dropped 4 bases, with 10 bases sitting between them. CDR1 LGHNT and CDR2 FRNRAP come from the germline V gene. The CDR3 reads CASGLPGYEQYF. The CDR3 region has the DNA TGTGCTAGTGGCCTCCCCGGTTACGAGCAGTACTTC.

This clonotype is termed large. This beta chain is a stray read from a library made for alpha chains; its abundance is not meaningful. The chain has TRBV12-3 or TRBV12-4 and TRBJ1-5; D unclear. V was pared by 5 bases and J by 0 bases, with 8 bases between. The CDR3 totals 14 residues. The CDR3 bases are TGTGCCAGCAGTGTCAACTATAGCAATCAGCCCCAGCATTTT. Translation: CASSVNYSNQPQHF.

Worth noting for this clonotype: In a library made to pick up alpha chains, this beta chain is a stray read with a size that means little. The rearrangement uses TRBV5-1 and TRBJ1-5; D ambiguous. This CDR3 region has 14 residues. CDR1 is SGHRS and CDR2 is YFSETQ in the germline V gene. Trimming cost V 4 bases and J 4 bases, with 12 bases left between them. The CDR3 sequence is CASSEALGNQPQHF. In nucleotides, the CDR3 is TGCGCCAGCAGCGAGGCCCTTGGGAATCAGCCCCAGCATTTT.

Notes on this clonotype: Because this beta chain is a stray read in a library intended to capture alpha chains, its abundance should not be given much weight. J is TRBJ2-1 and V is TRBV10-1; TRBD2 agrees at 7 bases. V gave up 3 bases and J gave up 5 bases; unmatched junction bases: 4. Germline V gene lookup returns CDR1 WNHNN and CDR2 SYGVQD (reference sequence). CDR3 length: 14 residues. This CDR3 is CASSDGLVHNEQFF. DNA of the CDR3: TGCGCCAGCAGTGACGGACTAGTTCACAATGAGCAGTTCTTC.

A few counts support this clonotype. A junction boundary mismatches the germline segment, possibly from a read error. A library prepared for alpha chains yielded this beta chain as an off-target read; its size is of little meaning. The chain uses TRBV7-3 and TRBJ2-3, with 8 bases aligning to TRBD2. The CDR3 extends over 15 amino acids. CDR1 is SGHTA, CDR2 FQGTGA, per germline. The CDR3 sequence is CASSFDAGGTDTQYF. CDR3 nucleotides: TGTGCCAGCAGCTTTGACGCGGGAGGCACCGATACGCAGTATTTT.

This clonotype was seen more than once but under ten times. This beta chain lies outside the target of a library built for alpha chains; its clone size means little. The chain is built from TRBV27 and TRBJ2-1, with D possibly matching TRBD1 (6 bases). Germline V gene data show CDR1 as MNHEY and CDR2 as SMNVEV (reference sequence). Trimming pared 5 bases from V and 0 bases from J, leaving 23 bases between. The CDR3 covers 19 residues. The CDR3 region is CASSPEPTYDRSSYNEQFF. The CDR3 DNA is TGTGCCAGCAGTCCCGAACCCACGTACGACAGGAGCTCCTACAATGAGCAGTTCTTC.

With respect to this clonotype: Found in a library prepared for alpha chains, this beta chain is an off-target read, and its abundance has little meaning. This chain joins TRBV20-1 and TRBJ2-1; the D is unclear. CDR1 is DFQATT and CDR2 is SNEGSKA in the germline V gene (reference sequence). V was clipped by 0 bases and J by 6 bases, with 24 bases between them. This CDR3 has 18 residues. The CDR3 is CSARDVGSYYDGSNEQFF. The CDR3, as DNA: TGCAGTGCTAGAGATGTCGGCAGCTACTACGACGGTTCCAATGAGCAGTTCTTC.

A remark on this clonotype: This beta chain is an off-target read within a library intended for alpha chains, so its frequency means little. This sequence joins TRBV5-1 and TRBJ2-3, with D possibly being TRBD1 (6 bases). V lost 6 bases to trimming and J lost 5 bases, with 13 bases between them. The CDR3 consists of 13 residues. Germline loops: CDR1 SGHRS, CDR2 YFSETQ. The CDR3 DNA sequence: TGCGCCAGCATGACAGGCCCGGAAGATACGCAGTATTTT. As protein: CASMTGPEDTQYF.

This clonotype was observed a few times. Since the library was made to target alpha chains, this beta chain is a stray read and its abundance is not meaningful. The genes are TRBV5-1 and TRBJ2-1; 8 bases map to TRBD2. V gave up 5 bases and J gave up 10 bases; unmatched junction bases: 14. CDR3 length: 15 amino acids. Germline CDR1 and CDR2: SGHRS and YFSETQ. Written as DNA, the CDR3 is TGCGCCAGCAGGAGTTCTACGCAGGCGGGAGGCGAGCAGTTCTTC. Translation: CASRSSTQAGGEQFF.

On this clonotype: The library was built for alpha chains, so this beta chain is an off-target read and its size means little. This chain uses TRBV23-1 with TRBJ2-7; 11 bases match TRBD2. Being an ORF, TRBV23-1 has a function that is uncertain. The CDR3 extends over 16 amino acids. After removal of 3 bases from V and 3 bases from J, the junction contained 7 bases not matched to a gene. DNA for the CDR3: TGCGCCAGCAGTCACCTGCGCCTAGCGGGGGGCTACGAGCAGTACGTC. Translation: CASSHLRLAGGYEQYV.

This clonotype was detected a few times. This beta chain is a stray sequence in a library constructed for alpha chains; its clone size is not meaningful. The V and J genes are TRBV30 and TRBJ2-2; a weak D match, TRBD2 (5 bases). Germline V gives CDR1 GTSNPN, CDR2 SVGIG (reference sequence). V was cut by 0 bases and J by 1 base, with 18 bases left in between. This CDR3 has 18 residues. The CDR3 region is CAWSVQVGGRQNTGELFF. CDR3 nucleotides: TGTGCCTGGAGTGTACAAGTCGGAGGTCGACAGAACACCGGGGAGCTGTTTTTT.

Of note for this clonotype: This beta chain was picked up by a library intended for alpha chains and is off target, so its count carries little meaning. J is TRBJ2-1 and V is TRBV29-1, with a weak D call TRBD1 (6 bases). The CDR3 covers 15 residues. The germline V and J ends were trimmed by 4 bases and 3 bases, with 16 bases remaining between them. Germline V gives CDR1 SQVTM, CDR2 ANQGSEA. The CDR3: CSVVFGQPYYNEQFF. For the CDR3, the DNA is TGCAGCGTTGTATTTGGACAGCCCTACTACAATGAGCAGTTCTTC.

With regard to this clonotype: Found in a library prepared for alpha chains, this beta chain is an off-target read, and its abundance has little meaning. The chain employs TRBV2 and TRBJ1-4; D unresolved. Germline lookup yields CDR1 SNHLY and CDR2 FYNNEI. The CDR3 runs to 15 residues. The V end lost 2 bases, the J end lost 2 bases, and 9 bases lay between the germline ends. The CDR3 region is CASSERRRTNEKLFF. CDR3 sequence (DNA): TGTGCCAGCAGTGAAAGGAGGCGCACTAATGAAAAACTGTTTTTT.